The T cell receptor beta chain described here comes from a study of blood T cell repertoires in COVID-19. Background on the study: Acute and convalescent COVID-19 samples came from the United States, Italy and Spain. T cells, B-cell-depleted T cells, or PBMCs provided the cDNA or gDNA that served as material.

Germline V gene data show CDR1 as MDHEN and CDR2 as SYDVKM. This CDR3 region has 15 residues. V was cut by 1 base and J by 4 bases, with 13 bases left in between. Resolution of symptoms, clearance, or two negative PCRs was present in recovered Cohort 3 donors. Authors' processing steps: For nucleated cells, counts were estimated from reference gene primer amplification. Measured with immunoSEQ multiplex PCR; TCRdb has only the in-frame clones, and not every one. From that table come the V and J calls and clone size; the DNA was used to work out D and trimming. The sample gives around 300,000 clones, about 87% of which show up once; around 4.6% is in the top ten.

The source material was PBMCs or T cells enriched from blood (not recorded which). This clonotype originated in a young man who had recovered from COVID-19. V gene TRBV28 combines with J gene TRBJ2-5, with a weak D call TRBD1 (5 bases). CDR3 DNA sequence: TGTGCCAGCAGTTTATTTGGGCAGGGAATAGAGACCCAGTACTTC. Translation: CASSLFGQGIETQYF. Complete variable domain (other parts from reference TRBV28 and TRBJ2-5): DVKVTQSSRYLVKRTGEKVFLECVQDMDHENMFWYRQDPGLGLRLIYFSYDVKMKEKGDIPEGYSVSREKKERFSLILESASTNQTSMYLCASSLFGQGIETQYFGPGTRLLVL.